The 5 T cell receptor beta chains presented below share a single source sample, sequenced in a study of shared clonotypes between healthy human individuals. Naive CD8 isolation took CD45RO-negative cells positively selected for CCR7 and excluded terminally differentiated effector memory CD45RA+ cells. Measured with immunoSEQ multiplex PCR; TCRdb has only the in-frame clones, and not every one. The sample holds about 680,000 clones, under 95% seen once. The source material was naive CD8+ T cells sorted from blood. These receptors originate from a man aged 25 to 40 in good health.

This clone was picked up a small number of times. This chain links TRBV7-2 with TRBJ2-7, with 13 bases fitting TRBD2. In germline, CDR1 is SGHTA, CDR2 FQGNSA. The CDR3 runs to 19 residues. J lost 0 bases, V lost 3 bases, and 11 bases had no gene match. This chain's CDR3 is CASSLAAGLAGFSSYEQYF. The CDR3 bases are TGTGCCAGCAGCTTGGCAGCGGGACTAGCGGGGTTCAGCTCCTACGAGCAGTACTTC.

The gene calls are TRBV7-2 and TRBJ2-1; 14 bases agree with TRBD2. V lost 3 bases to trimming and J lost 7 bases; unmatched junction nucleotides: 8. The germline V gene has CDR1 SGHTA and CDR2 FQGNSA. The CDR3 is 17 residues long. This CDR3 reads CASSFLTSGRASNEQFF. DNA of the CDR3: TGTGCCAGCAGCTTCCTGACTAGCGGGAGGGCAAGTAATGAGCAGTTCTTC. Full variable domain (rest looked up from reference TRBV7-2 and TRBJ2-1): GAGVSQSPSNKVTEKGKDVELRCDPISGHTALYWYRQSLGQGLEFLIYFQGNSAPDKSGLPSDRFSAERTGGSVSTLTIQRTQQEDSAVYLCASSFLTSGRASNEQFFGPGTRLTVL.

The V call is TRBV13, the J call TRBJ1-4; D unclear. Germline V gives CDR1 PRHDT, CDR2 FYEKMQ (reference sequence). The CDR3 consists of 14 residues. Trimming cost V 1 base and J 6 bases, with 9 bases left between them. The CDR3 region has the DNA TGTGCCAGCAGCTTAGCCGGTCGAGATGAAAAACTGTTTTTT. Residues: CASSLAGRDEKLFF.

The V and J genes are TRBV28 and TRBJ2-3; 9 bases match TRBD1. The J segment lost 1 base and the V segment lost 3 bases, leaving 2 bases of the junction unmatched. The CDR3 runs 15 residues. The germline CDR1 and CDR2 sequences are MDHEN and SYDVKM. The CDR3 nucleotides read TGTGCCAGCAGTTTGGGACAGGGACGCACAGATACGCAGTATTTT. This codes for CASSLGQGRTDTQYF.

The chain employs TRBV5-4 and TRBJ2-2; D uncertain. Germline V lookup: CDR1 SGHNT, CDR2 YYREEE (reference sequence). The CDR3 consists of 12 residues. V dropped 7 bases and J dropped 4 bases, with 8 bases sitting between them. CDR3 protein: CASVSGTGELFF. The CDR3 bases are TGTGCCAGCGTCTCCGGCACCGGGGAGCTGTTTTTT. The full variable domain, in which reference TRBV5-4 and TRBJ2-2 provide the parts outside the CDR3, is ETGVTQSPTHLIKTRGQQVTLRCSSQSGHNTVSWYQQALGQGPQFIFQYYREEENGRGNFPPRFSGLQFPNYSSELNVNALELDDSALYLCASVSGTGELFFGEGSRLTVL.